The T cell receptor (beta chain) under discussion was sequenced for a study of neurological immune-mediated disorders. Overall study results and limits: Because no CDR3 amino acid sequences were shared across subjects by expanded clones, private repertoires were suggested in all groups. HTLV-1-associated myelopathy showed the most TCR clonal expansion; multiple sclerosis the least, below healthy controls.

It was from 2 million PBMCs stored at -80 C that the unsorted libraries were obtained. The cDNA was generated by 5'RACE with 10-nucleotide random UMIs. TCRdb passed the 5' RACE reads through MiXCR, listing each CDR3 protein once. The sample holds fewer than 60,000 distinct CDR3 sequences, 10% seen once. A note on this clonotype: Its antigen is unidentified.

CDR1 is KGHSH, CDR2 LQKENI, per germline. Trimming pared 8 bases from V and 5 bases from J, leaving 16 bases between. The CDR3 runs to 13 residues. The material sequenced was PBMCs. The chain combines TRBV18 with TRBJ2-7; D remains ambiguous. The origin of this receptor is a man between 65 and 80 years old with HTLV-1-associated myelopathy (HAM/TSP). The CDR3 nucleotides read TGTGCCAGCACAACTACCGCTGGGAACGAGCAGTACTTC. It specifies CASTTTAGNEQYF.